This record looks at one T cell receptor beta chain sequence and its context. Its antigen remains unknown. Primed by a sample-barcoded 5' primer and a J-beta primer mix, a second PCR proceeded for roughly 7 to 11 cycles. Each cDNA molecule received a tag from a template-switch adaptor that had 12 random nucleotides. MiXCR, run by TCRdb on the 5' RACE reads, gives a single entry per CDR3 protein. The sample contains roughly 860,000 distinct CDR3 sequences, around two thirds of which appear only once. This entry belongs to a study of blood T cells in healthy people across ages. Study outcomes and limitations: CMV status of donors was not determined, possibly confounding expanded clonotype changes. A greater number of naive CD4+ cells and higher diversity distinguished long-lived donors from aged donors. Higher naive T cell percentage went strongly together with higher TCR beta diversity.

This clonotype was sampled from a man aged 25-45 years in good health. The sequenced material came from blood.

The DNA for the CDR3 is TGCAGTGCTATTGGCCTCGGGGGAGCAGATACGCAGTATTTT. Its protein is CSAIGLGGADTQYF. The chain combines TRBV20-1 with TRBJ2-3; D is perhaps TRBD2 (6 bases). Germline lookup yields CDR1 DFQATT and CDR2 SNEGSKA (reference sequence). The CDR3 has 14 residues. V lost 4 bases to trimming and J lost 4 bases, with 15 bases between them.